Listed below are T cell receptor beta chains from one sample, sequenced in a study of blood T cell repertoires in COVID-19. The table came from immunoSEQ multiplex PCR; TCRdb's copy has only in-frame clones and leaves some out. Among 200,000 or so clones listed, roughly 84% were seen once. Sequencing input: peripheral blood. These receptors all stem from a woman aged 30 to 39 who had recovered from COVID-19. CDR3s include the opening cysteine and the closing phenylalanine or tryptophan. The D gene is left open where the match is weak. Clone size is stated in some rows and not others, as once, few, many or a class when expanded.

V gene	J gene	clone size	D gene	CDR3 protein	CDR3 DNA
TRBV7-3	TRBJ1-6	NA	TRBD1	CASRPLRDRGHNNSPLHF	TGTGCCAGCAGACCTCTTAGGGACAGGGGGCATAATAATTCACCCCTCCACTTT
TRBV2	TRBJ2-7	NA	TRBD1	CASDHRDSPYEQYF	TGTGCCAGTGACCACCGGGACAGTCCCTACGAGCAGTACTTC
TRBV7-9	TRBJ1-1	NA	NA	CASRVRGDTEAFF	TGTGCCAGCAGGGTCAGGGGAGATACTGAAGCTTTCTTT
TRBV5-4	TRBJ2-7	NA	NA	CASSTPGVRDEQYF	TGTGCCAGCAGCACCCCAGGGGTTCGCGACGAGCAGTACTTC
TRBV6-4	TRBJ2-1	NA	TRBD2	CASSENPGGSNNEQFF	TGTGCCAGCAGTGAAAATCCGGGAGGGTCCAACAATGAGCAGTTCTTC
TRBV5-1	TRBJ2-1	NA	NA	CASSPEVALVNEQFF	TGCGCCAGCAGCCCGGAGGTCGCCCTTGTCAATGAGCAGTTCTTC
TRBV18	TRBJ1-5	NA	TRBD1	CASSQTGQTNQPQHF	TGTGCCAGCTCGCAGACGGGACAGACCAATCAGCCCCAGCATTTT
TRBV7-2	TRBJ1-2	once	TRBD1	CASSKPGQGSFGYTF	TGTGCCAGCAGCAAACCGGGACAGGGGAGTTTTGGCTACACCTTC
TRBV20-1	TRBJ2-7	once	TRBD2	CSASASGRAKEQYF	TGCAGTGCTAGTGCTAGCGGGAGGGCCAAGGAGCAGTACTTC
TRBV3-1/TRBV3-2	TRBJ2-1	NA	NA	CASSRAPHEQFF	TGTGCCAGCAGCCGCGCACCGCATGAGCAGTTCTTC
TRBV5-1	TRBJ1-2	NA	TRBD1	CASSFDRVNGYTF	TGCGCCAGCAGCTTTGACAGGGTAAATGGCTACACCTTC
TRBV12-3/TRBV12-4	TRBJ2-3	NA	NA	CASSRTVADTQYF	TGTGCCAGCAGTCGGACTGTGGCAGATACGCAGTATTTT
TRBV5-1	TRBJ1-2	NA	NA	CASSLVDTAYLGGYTF	TGCGCCAGCAGCTTGGTGGACACGGCTTACTTGGGTGGCTACACCTTC
TRBV5-6	TRBJ2-7	NA	TRBD2	CASSSGLAKQYF	TGTGCCAGCAGCTCGGGACTAGCAAAGCAGTACTTC
TRBV27	TRBJ2-7	NA	TRBD1	CVSSGIDREGRGVEQYF	TGTGTCAGCAGTGGGATAGACAGGGAAGGGCGTGGGGTCGAGCAGTACTTC
TRBV10-2	TRBJ1-5	NA	TRBD1	CASSRDRDRGQHF	TGCGCCAGCAGTCGGGACAGAGATCGAGGTCAGCATTTT
TRBV15	TRBJ2-5	NA	NA	CATSGEKIETQYF	TGTGCCACCAGCGGGGAGAAGATAGAGACCCAGTACTTC
TRBV4-1	TRBJ2-3	NA	NA	CASSQDNGEHTDTQYF	TGCGCCAGCAGCCAAGACAACGGGGAACACACAGATACGCAGTATTTT
TRBV6-5	TRBJ1-1	NA	NA	CASSYRRDLNTEAFF	TGTGCCAGCAGTTATAGGAGGGACTTGAACACTGAAGCTTTCTTT
TRBV27	TRBJ2-4	NA	NA	CASSLVGRAIQYF	TGTGCCAGCAGTTTAGTAGGGCGGGCTATTCAGTACTTC
TRBV30	TRBJ2-5	NA	NA	CAWSVKNRETQYF	TGTGCCTGGAGTGTAAAGAATAGAGAGACCCAGTACTTC
TRBV16	TRBJ2-7	once	NA	CASSQQATYEQYF	TGTGCCAGCAGCCAGCAGGCCACCTACGAGCAGTACTTC
TRBV4-2	TRBJ2-2	NA	NA	CASSQDRDLAGELFF	TGTGCCAGCAGCCAAGACAGGGATTTGGCCGGGGAGCTGTTTTTT
TRBV7-9	TRBJ1-2	NA	TRBD1	CASSVQSDRATWTF	TGTGCCAGCAGCGTACAATCGGACAGGGCGACTTGGACCTTC
TRBV6-1	TRBJ2-7	few	TRBD2	CASSERTSGSYEQYF	TGTGCCAGCAGTGAACGGACTAGCGGGAGTTACGAGCAGTACTTC
TRBV5-1	TRBJ2-2	NA	TRBD1	CASSPGQGGTGELFF	TGCGCCAGCAGCCCCGGACAGGGGGGCACCGGGGAGCTGTTTTTT
TRBV12-3/TRBV12-4	TRBJ2-1	NA	NA	CASRSDSYNEQFF	TGTGCCAGCAGATCGGACAGTTACAATGAGCAGTTCTTC
TRBV5-1	TRBJ2-3	NA	TRBD1	CASSVGQGETDTQYF	TGCGCCAGCAGCGTTGGACAGGGGGAAACAGATACGCAGTATTTT
TRBV6-1	TRBJ1-3	NA	NA	CASSEGPSGYGNTIYF	TGTGCCAGCAGTGAAGGCCCCTCGGGTTACGGAAACACCATATATTTT
TRBV6-5	TRBJ2-2	few	NA	CASRNGQNTGELFF	TGTGCCAGCAGAAACGGACAGAACACCGGGGAGCTGTTTTTT
TRBV9	TRBJ2-1	NA	TRBD2	CASSSRRYGTKISYNEQFF	TGTGCCAGCAGTTCAAGGCGGTACGGGACTAAAATCTCCTACAATGAGCAGTTCTTC
TRBV5-6	TRBJ2-7	many	TRBD2	CASSYSGRRSYEQYF	TGTGCCAGCAGCTATAGCGGGAGGAGGAGTTACGAGCAGTACTTC
TRBV4-1	TRBJ2-3	NA	TRBD2	CASSQDLAGGARTDTQYF	TGCGCCAGCAGCCAAGATTTAGCGGGAGGGGCAAGGACAGATACGCAGTATTTT
TRBV3-1/TRBV3-2	TRBJ1-1	NA	TRBD1	CASSLRQGGSEAFF	TGTGCCAGCAGCCTAAGACAGGGAGGCTCTGAAGCTTTCTTT
TRBV27	TRBJ2-5	NA	TRBD2	CASSSGGIPGLAGARETQYF	TGTGCCAGCAGCTCAGGGGGTATTCCGGGACTAGCGGGAGCGAGAGAGACCCAGTACTTC
TRBV7-6	TRBJ1-2	NA	NA	CASSLGTGNGYTF	TGTGCCAGCAGCTTAGGAACAGGGAATGGCTACACCTTC
TRBV25-1	TRBJ1-1	once	TRBD1	CATGQGRAEAFF	TGTGCCACAGGACAGGGAAGGGCTGAAGCTTTCTTT
TRBV28	TRBJ2-3	NA	TRBD1	CASRLKTGGSTDTQYF	TGTGCCAGCAGGCTCAAAACAGGGGGAAGCACAGATACGCAGTATTTT
TRBV11-2	TRBJ2-5	NA	TRBD1	CASGRTGQQETQYF	TGTGCCAGCGGTCGGACAGGGCAGCAAGAGACCCAGTACTTC
TRBV10-3	TRBJ2-3	once	TRBD2	CAIRIRNSGLTDTQYF	TGTGCCATCAGGATCCGGAATAGCGGGCTTACAGATACGCAGTATTTT
TRBV29-1	TRBJ1-2	NA	NA	CSVETATGSGGYTF	TGCAGCGTTGAAACCGCCACAGGTTCTGGTGGCTACACCTTC
TRBV6-5	TRBJ2-2	NA	NA	CASTRSGTGELFF	TGTGCCAGCACAAGATCGGGGACCGGGGAGCTGTTTTTT
TRBV4-2	TRBJ2-3	NA	TRBD2	CASSQLAGGSTDTQYF	TGTGCCAGCAGCCAGCTAGCGGGAGGAAGCACAGATACGCAGTATTTT
TRBV29-1	TRBJ2-3	NA	NA	CSVDTGTDTQYF	TGCAGCGTTGATACAGGGACAGATACGCAGTATTTT
TRBV13	TRBJ1-2	NA	TRBD1	CASKRWDRGRGLGYTF	TGTGCCAGCAAGAGATGGGACAGGGGTAGGGGGCTTGGCTACACCTTC
TRBV27	TRBJ1-6	NA	NA	CASNPLQGYNSPLHF	TGTGCCAGCAACCCTCTACAGGGATATAATTCACCCCTCCACTTT
TRBV6-5	TRBJ2-5	NA	NA	CASSRQPQETQYF	TGTGCCAGCAGTAGACAGCCACAAGAGACCCAGTACTTC
TRBV28	TRBJ2-1	NA	NA	CASSFFRDGGNNEQFF	TGTGCCAGCAGTTTCTTCCGCGACGGAGGCAACAATGAGCAGTTCTTC
TRBV6-5	TRBJ2-5	once	NA	CASSRSTVKETQYF	TGTGCCAGCAGCAGATCGACAGTGAAGGAGACCCAGTACTTC
TRBV11-2	TRBJ2-3	NA	TRBD2	CASSLVTSGNTDTQYF	TGTGCCAGCAGCTTAGTCACTAGCGGGAACACAGATACGCAGTATTTT
TRBV30	TRBJ1-1	NA	TRBD1	CAWSTGQGVEAFF	TGTGCCTGGAGTACCGGACAGGGCGTGGAAGCTTTCTTT
TRBV5-1	TRBJ1-2	NA	TRBD1	CASSQPPGTANPSHGYTF	TGCGCCAGCAGCCAACCACCCGGGACAGCTAATCCGAGCCATGGCTACACCTTC
TRBV12-3/TRBV12-4	TRBJ2-2	NA	TRBD2	CASSPDGRRELFF	TGTGCCAGCAGCCCTGACGGGAGGCGGGAGCTGTTTTTT
TRBV11-3	TRBJ2-1	NA	NA	CASSPAAFPYNEQFF	TGTGCCAGCAGCCCCGCGGCCTTTCCTTACAATGAGCAGTTCTTC